The 20 T cell receptor beta chains given below trace back to one sample, sequenced in a study of T-cell memory formation after mild COVID-19. TCRdb re-called the 5' RACE reads with MiXCR, one entry per CDR3 protein. The data contain roughly 170,000 distinct CDR3 sequences, approximately 17% of them singletons. Specimen: PBMCs or a T cell subset sorted from them (not recorded which). The receptors were gathered from a man younger than 35 who had mild COVID-19 (a few samples of this study predate the infection). Cell type and time point are not known.

V is TRBV6-2 or TRBV6-3 and J is TRBJ1-2; D is perhaps TRBD1 (6 bases). Germline CDR1 and CDR2: MNHEY and SVGEGT. V lost 8 bases and J 7 bases, leaving 17 bases between the germline ends. The CDR3 is 13 amino acids. The CDR3 here is CASATGLRSGYTF. Here the CDR3 DNA reads TGTGCCAGCGCTACAGGGTTAAGGAGTGGCTACACCTTC.

The chain combines TRBV5-1 with TRBJ2-3; D is perhaps TRBD1 (6 bases). The CDR3 contains 16 residues. Germline lookup yields CDR1 SGHRS and CDR2 YFSETQ. V was pared by 4 bases and J by 2 bases, with 17 bases between. CDR3 sequence (DNA): TGCGCCAGCAGCCCGCAGCCCAGGGGCCCCACAGATACGCAGTATTTT. Protein sequence: CASSPQPRGPTDTQYF.

The chain links TRBV5-1 to TRBJ1-1; D gene ambiguous. The CDR3 extends over 14 amino acids. V lost 3 bases and J 3 bases, leaving 12 bases between the germline ends. CDR1 is SGHRS, CDR2 YFSETQ, per germline. This chain's CDR3 is CASSWAPGDTEAFF. Written as DNA, the CDR3 is TGCGCCAGCAGCTGGGCCCCCGGGGACACTGAAGCTTTCTTT.

In this sample, this clonotype turned up many times. J is TRBJ2-2 and V is TRBV27; TRBD1 matches at 9 bases. V trimming: 7 bases; J trimming: 5 bases; junction bases outside the gene matches: 5. This CDR3 is 14 amino acids long. Germline-derived CDR1 and CDR2 are MNHEY and SMNVEV (reference sequence). CDR3 residues: CASNRQGETGELFF. CDR3 nucleotides: TGTGCCAGCAACCGACAGGGGGAAACCGGGGAGCTGTTTTTT.

This clonotype was seen a handful of times. The chain couples TRBV29-1 to TRBJ1-1; perhaps TRBD1 as D (6 bases). The CDR3 sequence is 12 residues long. Trimming left V 6 bases short and J 4 bases short, with 12 bases between. The germline V gene has CDR1 SQVTM and CDR2 ANQGSEA. The CDR3 protein is CSVYREGTEAFF. CDR3 coding DNA: TGCAGCGTATACAGGGAGGGCACTGAAGCTTTCTTT.

The rearrangement links TRBV15 to TRBJ1-3; D not resolved. The germline V and J ends were trimmed by 0 bases and 5 bases, with 2 bases remaining between them. The germline gives CDR1 LNHNV, CDR2 YYDKDF (reference sequence). CDR3 length: 12 residues. The CDR3 loop reads CATSRDRNTIYF. The CDR3 DNA reads as TGTGCCACCAGCAGAGATAGAAACACCATATATTTT. Together with reference TRBV15 and TRBJ1-3, the CDR3 gives the full variable domain: DAMVIQNPRYQVTQFGKPVTLSCSQTLNHNVMYWYQQKSSQAPKLLFHYYDKDFNNEADTPDNFQSRRPNTSFCFLDIRSPGLGDTAMYLCATSRDRNTIYFGEGSWLTVV.

Details on this clonotype: The junction departs from the called germline gene at one end, perhaps through a read error. The V call is TRBV10-3, the J call TRBJ2-7; D is uncertain. Germline V lookup: CDR1 ENHRY, CDR2 SYGVKD. The CDR3 has 15 residues. This CDR3 reads CAISENPRATYEHYF. The CDR3 nucleotides are TGTGCCATCAGTGAGAACCCCCGCGCTACCTACGAGCATTACTTC.

This clonotype was detected only a few times. The J gene is TRBJ1-4, the V gene TRBV14, with a tentative D call TRBD1 (5 bases). CDR3 length equals 15 residues. The V and J ends lost 3 bases and 10 bases respectively, with 18 bases between them. Germline V gene sequence: CDR1 SGHDN, CDR2 FVKESK. The CDR3 spells CASSQLAGNMGKLFF. CDR3 nucleotide sequence: TGTGCCAGCAGCCAGCTGGCAGGGAACATGGGAAAACTGTTTTTT. The whole variable domain, remainder taken from reference TRBV14 and TRBJ1-4, is EAGVTQFPSHSVIEKGQTVTLRCDPISGHDNLYWYRRVMGKEIKFLLHFVKESKQDESGMPNNRFLAERTGGTYSTLKVQPAELEDSGVYFCASSQLAGNMGKLFFGSGTQLSVL.

The chain is built from TRBV5-1 and TRBJ2-7, with 10 bases that match TRBD1. There are 14 residues in the CDR3. Germline V gene lookup returns CDR1 SGHRS and CDR2 YFSETQ. Unmatched junction bases numbered 6, after V lost 4 bases and J lost 5 bases. CDR3 in DNA: TGCGCCAGCAGCCACGGACAGGGGGATAACGAGCAGTACGTC. This encodes CASSHGQGDNEQYV.

This clonotype was counted between two and nine times. The rearrangement uses TRBV5-1 and TRBJ2-5, with 9 bases aligning to TRBD1. V lost 4 bases and J lost 4; bases outside the gene matches: 5. The CDR3 is 14 amino acids. CDR1 is SGHRS and CDR2 is YFSETQ in the germline V gene. This CDR3 is CASSQVTGGETQYF. The CDR3 DNA sequence: TGCGCCAGCAGCCAAGTGACAGGGGGAGAGACCCAGTACTTC.

The gene calls are TRBV28 and TRBJ2-1; 11 nucleotides line up with TRBD1. Trimming cost V 4 bases and J 7 bases; bases outside gene matches: 6. Germline assignment: CDR1 MDHEN and CDR2 SYDVKM. This CDR3 region has 15 residues. CDR3 DNA: TGTGCCAGCAGTTCCTGGACAGGGGGCGGGAATGAGCAGTTCTTC. This gives the protein CASSSWTGGGNEQFF.

The V and J genes are TRBV18 and TRBJ2-7; TRBD1 aligns across 7 bases. The germline CDR1 and CDR2 sequences are KGHSH and LQKENI. There are 14 residues in the CDR3. Losses at the gene ends were 5 bases for V and 3 bases for J; bases not matched to a gene: 7. The CDR3: CASSTSTGYYEQYF. DNA for the CDR3: TGTGCCAGCTCAACTTCGACAGGGTACTACGAGCAGTACTTC. The full variable domain, with the rest looked up from reference TRBV18 and TRBJ2-7, is NAGVMQNPRHLVRRRGQEARLRCSPMKGHSHVYWYRQLPEEGLKFMVYLQKENIIDESGMPKERFSAEFPKEGPSILRIQQVVRGDSAAYFCASSTSTGYYEQYFGPGTRLTVT.

This chain connects TRBV5-8 to TRBJ1-5; D is ambiguous. The CDR3 has 15 residues. Germline V CDR1 and CDR2: SGHTS, YDEGEE. Trimming pared 4 bases from V and 0 bases from J, leaving 11 bases between. CDR3 nucleotide sequence: TGTGCCAGCAGCGCGGGAGCGTATAGCAATCAGCCCCAGCATTTT. Its protein product is CASSAGAYSNQPQHF.

This clonotype was seen a few times. V is TRBV12-3 or TRBV12-4 and J is TRBJ1-1; D not certain. The CDR3 consists of 16 residues. Trimming shortened V by 5 bases and J by 1 base, and 17 bases separated the two germline ends. CDR3 amino acids: CASSPLEVETNTEAFF. CDR3 nucleotides: TGTGCCAGCAGTCCCCTGGAGGTAGAGACGAACACTGAAGCTTTCTTT.

This chain uses TRBV20-1 with TRBJ2-7, with 9 bases lining up with TRBD1. Looked up from germline, CDR1 is DFQATT and CDR2 is SNEGSKA (reference sequence). CDR3 size: 15 residues. The trim removed 3 bases at V and 2 bases at J, leaving 8 bases unmatched. CDR3 in DNA: TGCAGTGCTAGGGGGTTCGGACAGGGGCCCTACGAGCAGTACTTC. It codes for CSARGFGQGPYEQYF.

This clonotype was seen a handful of times. The chain is built from TRBV4-1 and TRBJ2-3; 9 nucleotides align to TRBD1. Germline lookup yields CDR1 MGHRA and CDR2 YSYEKL. J was trimmed by 4 bases and V by 3 bases; bases with no gene match: 8. The CDR3 runs to 16 residues. The CDR3 is CASSQPGQGSSDTQYF. Here the CDR3 DNA reads TGCGCCAGCAGCCAGCCGGGACAGGGCTCGTCAGATACGCAGTATTTT.

The V gene is TRBV3-1, the J gene TRBJ2-1; 12 bases match TRBD2. With V trimmed by 4 bases and J by 8 bases, 12 bases remained unmatched. There are 17 residues in the CDR3. The V gene's germline CDR1 is LGHDT and CDR2 YNNKEL (reference sequence). The CDR3 loop reads CASSPRFELAGGDEQFF. CDR3 bases: TGTGCCAGCAGCCCCCGGTTTGAGCTAGCGGGGGGGGATGAGCAGTTCTTC.

V usage is TRBV6-5 and J usage is TRBJ2-7, with 8 nucleotides matching TRBD1. This CDR3 region has 13 residues. The V gene's germline CDR1 is MNHEY and CDR2 SVGAGI. The ends lost 6 bases at V and 3 bases at J; junction bases unmatched: 4. CDR3 sequence (DNA): TGTGCCAGCAGGCAGGGACAGGTCTACGAGCAGTACTTC. This translates into CASRQGQVYEQYF.

This chain joins TRBV27 and TRBJ2-1; 13 nucleotides align to TRBD2. After removal of 0 bases from V and 9 bases from J, the junction contained 5 bases not matched to a gene. This CDR3 region has 16 residues. Per germline, CDR1 MNHEY and CDR2 SMNVEV (reference sequence). CDR3 in DNA: TGTGCCAGCAGTTTATCGTGGGGACTAGCGGGGCTTGAGCAGTTCTTC. It translates to CASSLSWGLAGLEQFF.

The rearrangement joins TRBV5-1 to TRBJ1-5, with D perhaps matching TRBD1 (5 bases). V shed 5 bases and J shed 0 bases, with 12 bases lying between them. The CDR3 length is 15 residues. Germline CDR1 and CDR2: SGHRS and YFSETQ. CDR3 amino acids: CASSSGTNSNQPQHF. For the CDR3, the DNA is TGCGCCAGCAGTTCCGGGACCAATAGCAATCAGCCCCAGCATTTT.